This section outlines one T cell receptor (beta chain) sequence together with its context. This entry is derived from a study of blood T cell repertoires in COVID-19. Whole-study context: Sites across the United States, Italy and Spain contributed samples from acute and convalescent COVID-19.

In the study's own analysis: It was from reference gene primer amplification that nucleated cell counts were estimated. Assay used: immunoSEQ multiplex PCR; TCRdb lists only in-frame clones, some missing. V and J calls and clone size are as listed in that table; D and trimming were resolved from the DNA. The table lists about 480,000 clones, approximately 88% of them singletons. The sequencing sample was made of PBMCs or T cells enriched from blood (not recorded which). The clonotype originates from a woman in her 40s who had recovered from COVID-19.

Here the CDR3 reads CASSVRGGSGNEQFF. In nucleotides, the CDR3 is TGTGCCAGCAGCGTAAGGGGCGGGAGTGGAAATGAGCAGTTCTTC. V usage is TRBV9 and J usage is TRBJ2-1, with 7 bases fitting TRBD2. The germline V gene has CDR1 SGDLS and CDR2 YYNGEE. V lost 1 base to trimming and J lost 7 bases; unmatched junction nucleotides: 8. There are 15 residues in the CDR3.